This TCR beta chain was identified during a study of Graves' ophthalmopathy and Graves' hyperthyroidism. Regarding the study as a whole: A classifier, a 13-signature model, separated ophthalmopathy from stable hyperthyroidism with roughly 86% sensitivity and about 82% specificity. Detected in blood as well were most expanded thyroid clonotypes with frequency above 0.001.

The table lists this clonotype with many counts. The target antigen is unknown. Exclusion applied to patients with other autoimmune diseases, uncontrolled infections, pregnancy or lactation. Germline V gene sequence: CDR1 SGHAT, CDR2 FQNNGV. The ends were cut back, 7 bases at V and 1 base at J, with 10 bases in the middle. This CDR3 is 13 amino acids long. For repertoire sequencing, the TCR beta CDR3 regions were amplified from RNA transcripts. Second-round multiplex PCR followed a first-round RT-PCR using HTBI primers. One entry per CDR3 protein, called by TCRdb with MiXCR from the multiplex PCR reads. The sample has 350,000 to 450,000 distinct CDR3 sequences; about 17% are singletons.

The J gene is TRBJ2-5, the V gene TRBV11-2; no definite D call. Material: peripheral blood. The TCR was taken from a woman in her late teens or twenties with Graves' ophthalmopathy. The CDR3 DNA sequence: TGTGCCAGCACCCCCTCGGGCCAAGAGACCCAGTACTTC. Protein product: CASTPSGQETQYF.